This entry features one TCR beta chain sequence. This sample is part of a study of blood T cell repertoires in COVID-19. Trimming removed 4 bases from V and 7 bases from J; junction bases left unmatched: 10. This CDR3 has 16 residues. Germline assignment: CDR1 KGHSH and CDR2 LQKENI. The Seattle site enrolled patients during active infection and followed them longitudinally. The assay was immunoSEQ multiplex PCR, and TCRdb's table has in-frame clones only and misses some. The table records about 210,000 clones, 85% of them present only once. The gene calls are TRBV18 and TRBJ1-5; 10 nucleotides agree with TRBD1. The receptor was isolated from a woman in her sixties or seventies with COVID-19, enrolled during active disease. The sequenced sample consisted of peripheral blood. The CDR3 loop reads CASSRTGTGDGQPQHF. For the CDR3, the DNA is TGTGCCAGCTCACGAACCGGGACAGGGGATGGCCAGCCCCAGCATTTT. The full variable domain, rest sourced from reference TRBV18 and TRBJ1-5, is NAGVMQNPRHLVRRRGQEARLRCSPMKGHSHVYWYRQLPEEGLKFMVYLQKENIIDESGMPKERFSAEFPKEGPSILRIQQVVRGDSAAYFCASSRTGTGDGQPQHFGDGTRLSIL.